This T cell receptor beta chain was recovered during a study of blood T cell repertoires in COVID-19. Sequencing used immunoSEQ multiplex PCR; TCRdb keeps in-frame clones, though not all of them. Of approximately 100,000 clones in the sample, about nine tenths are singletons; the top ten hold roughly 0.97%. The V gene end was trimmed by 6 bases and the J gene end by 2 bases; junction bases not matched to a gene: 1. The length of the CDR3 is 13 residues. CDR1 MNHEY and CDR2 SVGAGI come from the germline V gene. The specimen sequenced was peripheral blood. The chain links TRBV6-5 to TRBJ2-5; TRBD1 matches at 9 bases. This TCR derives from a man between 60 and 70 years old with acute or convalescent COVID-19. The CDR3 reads CASRGQGQETQYF. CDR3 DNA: TGTGCCAGCAGAGGACAGGGGCAAGAGACCCAGTACTTC.